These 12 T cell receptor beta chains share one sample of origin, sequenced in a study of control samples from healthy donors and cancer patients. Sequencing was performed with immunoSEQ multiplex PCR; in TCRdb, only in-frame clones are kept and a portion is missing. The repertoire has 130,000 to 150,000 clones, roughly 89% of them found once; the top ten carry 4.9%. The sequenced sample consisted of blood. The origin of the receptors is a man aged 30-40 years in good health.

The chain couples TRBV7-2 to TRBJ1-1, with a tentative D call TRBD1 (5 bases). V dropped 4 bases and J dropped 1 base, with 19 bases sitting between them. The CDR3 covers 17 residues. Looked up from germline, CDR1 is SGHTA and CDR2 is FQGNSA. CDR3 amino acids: CASSYPGLSRGNTEAFF. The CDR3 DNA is TGTGCCAGCAGCTATCCGGGGCTCAGCCGGGGGAACACTGAAGCTTTCTTT.

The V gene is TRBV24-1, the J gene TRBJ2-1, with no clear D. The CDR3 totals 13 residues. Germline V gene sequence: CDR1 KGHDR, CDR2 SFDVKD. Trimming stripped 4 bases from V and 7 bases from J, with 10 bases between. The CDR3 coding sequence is TGTGCCACCAGTGACTTGACTCCGAATGAGCAGTTCTTC. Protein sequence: CATSDLTPNEQFF.

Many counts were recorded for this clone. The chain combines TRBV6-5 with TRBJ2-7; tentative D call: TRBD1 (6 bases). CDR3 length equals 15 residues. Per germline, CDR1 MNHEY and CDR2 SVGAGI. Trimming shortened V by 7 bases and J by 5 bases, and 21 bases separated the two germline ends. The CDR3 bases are TGTGCCAGCACCAAAGGACAGCTTGGTAAGGACGAGCAGTACTTC. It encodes CASTKGQLGKDEQYF.

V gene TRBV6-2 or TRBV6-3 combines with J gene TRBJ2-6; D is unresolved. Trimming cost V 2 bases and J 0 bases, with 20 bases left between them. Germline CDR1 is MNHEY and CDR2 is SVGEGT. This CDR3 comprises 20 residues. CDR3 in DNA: TGTGCCAGCAGTTACGGGTCGAGCAAGAATTTCGGCTCTGGGGCCAACGTCCTGACTTTC. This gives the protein CASSYGSSKNFGSGANVLTF.

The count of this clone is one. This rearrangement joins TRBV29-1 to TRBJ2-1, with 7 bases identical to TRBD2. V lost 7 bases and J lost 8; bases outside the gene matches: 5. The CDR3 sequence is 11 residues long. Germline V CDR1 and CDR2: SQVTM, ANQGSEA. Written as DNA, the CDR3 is TGCAGCGGGGGGAGCGGGGATGAGCAGTTCTTC. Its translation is CSGGSGDEQFF.

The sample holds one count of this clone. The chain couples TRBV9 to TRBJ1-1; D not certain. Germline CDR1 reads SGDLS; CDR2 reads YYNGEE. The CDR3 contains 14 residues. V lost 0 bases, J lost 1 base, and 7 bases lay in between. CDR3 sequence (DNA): TGTGCCAGCAGCGTAGGTCCCGGGAACACTGAAGCTTTCTTT. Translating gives CASSVGPGNTEAFF.

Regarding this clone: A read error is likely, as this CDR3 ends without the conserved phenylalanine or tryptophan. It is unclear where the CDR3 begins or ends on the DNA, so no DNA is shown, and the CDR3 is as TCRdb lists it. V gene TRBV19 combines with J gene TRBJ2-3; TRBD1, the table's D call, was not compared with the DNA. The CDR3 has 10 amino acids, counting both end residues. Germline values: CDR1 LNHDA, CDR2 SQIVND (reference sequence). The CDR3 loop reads CASRGPLHPK.

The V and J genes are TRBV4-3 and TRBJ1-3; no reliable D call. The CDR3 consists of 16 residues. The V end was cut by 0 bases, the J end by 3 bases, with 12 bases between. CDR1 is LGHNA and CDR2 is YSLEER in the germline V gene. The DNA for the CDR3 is TGCGCCAGCAGCCAAGATTTTCGTGGCGGTGGAAACACCATATATTTT. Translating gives CASSQDFRGGGNTIYF.

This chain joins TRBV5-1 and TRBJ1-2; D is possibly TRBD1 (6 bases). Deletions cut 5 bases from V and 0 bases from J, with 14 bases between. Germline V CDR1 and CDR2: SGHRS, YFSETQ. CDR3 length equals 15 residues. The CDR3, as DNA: TGCGCCAGCAGTGTGGAGACAGGAACTAACTATGGCTACACCTTC. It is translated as CASSVETGTNYGYTF.

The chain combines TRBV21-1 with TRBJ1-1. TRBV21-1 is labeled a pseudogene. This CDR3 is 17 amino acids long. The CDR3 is CASSPLQGGRGYTEAFF. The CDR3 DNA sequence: TGTGCCAGCAGTCCCTTACAGGGAGGGAGGGGTTACACTGAAGCTTTCTTT.

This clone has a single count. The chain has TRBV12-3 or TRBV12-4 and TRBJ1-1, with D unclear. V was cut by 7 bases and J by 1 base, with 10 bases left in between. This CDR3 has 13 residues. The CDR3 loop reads CASIYRSNTEAFF. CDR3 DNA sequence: TGTGCCAGCATCTACAGATCGAACACTGAAGCTTTCTTT.

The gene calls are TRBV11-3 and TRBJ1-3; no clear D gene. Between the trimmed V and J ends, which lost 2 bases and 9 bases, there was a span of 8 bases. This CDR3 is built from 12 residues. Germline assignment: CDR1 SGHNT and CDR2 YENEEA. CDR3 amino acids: CASSLRSGTIYF. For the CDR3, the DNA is TGTGCCAGCAGCTTACGGAGTGGCACCATATATTTT.